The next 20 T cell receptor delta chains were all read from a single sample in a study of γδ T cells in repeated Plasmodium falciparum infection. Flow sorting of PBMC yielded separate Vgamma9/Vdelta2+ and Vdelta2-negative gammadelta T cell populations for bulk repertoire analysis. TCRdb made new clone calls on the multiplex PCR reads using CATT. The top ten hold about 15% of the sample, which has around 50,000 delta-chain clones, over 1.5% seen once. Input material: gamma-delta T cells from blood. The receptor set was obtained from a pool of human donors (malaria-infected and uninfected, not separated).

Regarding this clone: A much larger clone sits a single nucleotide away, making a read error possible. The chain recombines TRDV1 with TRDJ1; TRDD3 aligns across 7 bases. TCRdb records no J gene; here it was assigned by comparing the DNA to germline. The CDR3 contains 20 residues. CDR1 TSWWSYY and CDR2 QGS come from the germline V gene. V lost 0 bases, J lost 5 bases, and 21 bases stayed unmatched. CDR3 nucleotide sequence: TGTGCTCTTGGGGAACTACACGTCCGCTGGTACCGGGGGATGTGGGATAAACTCATCTTT. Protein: CALGELHVRWYRGMWDKLIF.

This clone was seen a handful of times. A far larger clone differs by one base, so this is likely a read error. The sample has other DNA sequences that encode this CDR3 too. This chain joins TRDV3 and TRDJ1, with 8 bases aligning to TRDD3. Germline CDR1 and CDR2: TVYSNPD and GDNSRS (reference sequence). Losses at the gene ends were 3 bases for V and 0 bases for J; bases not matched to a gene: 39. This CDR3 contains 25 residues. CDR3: CAFRKGLPLYWGFYLVSPYTDKLIF. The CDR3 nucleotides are TGTGCCTTCCGAAAAGGGCTCCCGCTATACTGGGGGTTTTACCTCGTCTCCCCGTACACCGATAAACTCATCTTT.

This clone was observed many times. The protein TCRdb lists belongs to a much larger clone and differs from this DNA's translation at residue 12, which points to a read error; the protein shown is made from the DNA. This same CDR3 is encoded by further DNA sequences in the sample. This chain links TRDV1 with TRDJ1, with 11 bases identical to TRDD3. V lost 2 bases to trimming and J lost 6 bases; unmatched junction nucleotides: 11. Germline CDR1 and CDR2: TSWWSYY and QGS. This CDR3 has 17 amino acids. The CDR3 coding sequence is TGTGCTCTTGGGGAAGGGGTGGGGGATACGAATGCGTATAAACTCATCTTT. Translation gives CALGEGVGDTNAYKLIF.

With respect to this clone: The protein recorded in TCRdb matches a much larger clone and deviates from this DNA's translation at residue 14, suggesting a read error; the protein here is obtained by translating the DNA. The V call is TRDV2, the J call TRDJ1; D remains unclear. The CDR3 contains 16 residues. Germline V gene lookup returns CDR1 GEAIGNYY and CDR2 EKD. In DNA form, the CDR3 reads TGTGCCTGTGACTCGACCCAATCAACTCACACCGATAAATTCATCTTT. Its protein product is CACDSTQSTHTDKFIF.

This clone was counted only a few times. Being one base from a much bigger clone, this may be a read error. The CDR3 loop is CALGELRRSIASLTYWGINYTDKLIF. For the CDR3, the DNA is TGCGCTCTTGGGGAACTTCGGCGTTCCATCGCCTCTCTCACCTACTGGGGGATAAATTACACCGATAAACTCATCTTT. The chain links TRDV1 to TRDJ1, with 11 bases aligning to TRDD3. TCRdb does not report a J gene; here it was assigned by matching the DNA to germline references. The length of the CDR3 is 26 residues. CDR1 and CDR2 from the germline V gene are TSWWSYY and QGS.

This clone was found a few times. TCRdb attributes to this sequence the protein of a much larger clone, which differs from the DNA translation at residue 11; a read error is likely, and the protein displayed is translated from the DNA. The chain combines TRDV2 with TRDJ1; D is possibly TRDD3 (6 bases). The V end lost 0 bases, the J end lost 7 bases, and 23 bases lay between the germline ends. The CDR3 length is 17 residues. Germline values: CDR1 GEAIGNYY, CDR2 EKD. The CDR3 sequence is CACDTRVDTGRECKLIF. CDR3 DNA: TGTGCCTGTGACACCCGTGTTGATACTGGGCGCGAGTGTAAACTCATCTTT.

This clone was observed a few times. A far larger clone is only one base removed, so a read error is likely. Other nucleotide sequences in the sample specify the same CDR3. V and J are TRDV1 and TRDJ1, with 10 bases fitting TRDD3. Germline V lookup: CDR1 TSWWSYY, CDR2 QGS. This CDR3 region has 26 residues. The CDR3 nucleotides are TGTGCTCTTGGGGAACTAGGAGTCAAAGGCTTTTCGACTGGGGGATTCTCACACCTGTACACTGATAAACTCATCTTT. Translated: CALGELGVKGFSTGGFSHLYTDKLIF.

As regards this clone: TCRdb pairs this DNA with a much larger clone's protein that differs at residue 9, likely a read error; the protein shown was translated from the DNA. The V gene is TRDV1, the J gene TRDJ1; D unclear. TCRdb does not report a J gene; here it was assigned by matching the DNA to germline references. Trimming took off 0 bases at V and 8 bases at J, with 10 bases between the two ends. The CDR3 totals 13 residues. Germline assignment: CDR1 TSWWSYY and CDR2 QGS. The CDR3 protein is CALGELERRKLIF. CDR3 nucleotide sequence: TGTGCTCTTGGGGAACTAGAACGGAGAAAACTCATCTTT.

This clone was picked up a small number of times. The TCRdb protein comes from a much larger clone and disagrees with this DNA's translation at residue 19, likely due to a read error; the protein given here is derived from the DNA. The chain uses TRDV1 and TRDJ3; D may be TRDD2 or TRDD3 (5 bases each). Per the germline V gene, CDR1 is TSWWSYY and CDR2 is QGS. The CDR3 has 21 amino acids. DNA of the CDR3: TGTGCTCTTGGGGAACAAAACCACTTTCCTGAGCAATCCTGGGACACCCGACAGACGTTTTTC. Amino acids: CALGEQNHFPEQSWDTRQTFF.

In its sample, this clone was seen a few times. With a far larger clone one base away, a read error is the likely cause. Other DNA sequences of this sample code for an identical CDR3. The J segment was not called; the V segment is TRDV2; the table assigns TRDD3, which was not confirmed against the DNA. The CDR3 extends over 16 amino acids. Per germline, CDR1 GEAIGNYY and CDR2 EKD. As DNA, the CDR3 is TGTGCCTGTGACACCGTTGGGGGATACGCATCCGATAAACTAATCTTT. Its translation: CACDTVGGYASDKLIF.

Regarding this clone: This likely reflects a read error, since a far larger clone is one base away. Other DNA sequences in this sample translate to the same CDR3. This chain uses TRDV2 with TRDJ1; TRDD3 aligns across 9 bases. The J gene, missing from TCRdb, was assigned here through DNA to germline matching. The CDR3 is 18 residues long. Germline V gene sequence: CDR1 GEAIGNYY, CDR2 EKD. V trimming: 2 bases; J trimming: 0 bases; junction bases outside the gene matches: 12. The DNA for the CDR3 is TGTGCCTGTGACAGTGCCGGGGGATACTCCCTCCACACCGATAAACTCATCTTT. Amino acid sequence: CACDSAGGYSLHTDKLIF.

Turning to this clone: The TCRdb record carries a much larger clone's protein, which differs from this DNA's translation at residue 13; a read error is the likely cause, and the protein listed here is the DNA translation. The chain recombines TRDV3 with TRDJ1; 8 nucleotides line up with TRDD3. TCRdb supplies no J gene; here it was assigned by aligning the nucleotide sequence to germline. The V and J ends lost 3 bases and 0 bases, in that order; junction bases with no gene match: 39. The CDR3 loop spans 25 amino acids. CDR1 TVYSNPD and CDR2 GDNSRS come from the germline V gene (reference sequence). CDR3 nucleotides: TGTGCCTTCCGAAAAGGGCTTCCGCTATACTGGGGGCTTTACCTCGTCTCCCCGTACACCGATAAACTCATCTTT. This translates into CAFRKGLPLYWGLYLVSPYTDKLIF.

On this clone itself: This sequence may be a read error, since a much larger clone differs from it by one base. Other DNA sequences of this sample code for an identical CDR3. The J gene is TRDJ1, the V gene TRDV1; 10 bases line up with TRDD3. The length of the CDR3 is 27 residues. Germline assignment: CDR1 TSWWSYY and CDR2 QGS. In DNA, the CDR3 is TGTGCCCTTGGGGAATTCTGCCATTTCCTACGTTGTTCCCTTAACTGGGGGATCTCCGGTGGCACCGATAAACTCATCTTT. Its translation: CALGEFCHFLRCSLNWGISGGTDKLIF.

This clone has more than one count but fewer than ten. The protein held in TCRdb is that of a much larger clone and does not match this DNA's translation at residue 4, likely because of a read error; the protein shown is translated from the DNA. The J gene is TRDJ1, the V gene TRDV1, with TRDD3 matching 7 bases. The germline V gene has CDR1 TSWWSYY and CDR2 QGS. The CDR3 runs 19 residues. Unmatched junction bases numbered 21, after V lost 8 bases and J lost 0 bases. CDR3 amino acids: CALRGGVLRIRSYTDKLIF. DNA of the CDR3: TGTGCTCTTAGGGGGGGCGTCCTCAGGATACGCTCGTACACCGATAAACTCATCTTT.

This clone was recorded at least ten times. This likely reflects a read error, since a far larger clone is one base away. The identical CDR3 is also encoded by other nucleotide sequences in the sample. CDR3 DNA sequence: TGTGCTCTTGGGTCACGGCTAAAGGGACAACTACTGGGGGCGTACACCGATAAACTCATCTTT. Encoded protein: CALGSRLKGQLLGAYTDKLIF. V usage is TRDV1 and J usage is TRDJ1; 8 bases match TRDD3. CDR1 and CDR2 from the germline V gene are TSWWSYY and QGS. The V gene end was trimmed by 5 bases and the J gene end by 0 bases; junction bases not matched to a gene: 23. The CDR3 extends over 21 amino acids.

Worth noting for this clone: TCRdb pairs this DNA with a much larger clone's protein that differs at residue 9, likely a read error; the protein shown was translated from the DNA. The CDR3 region has the DNA TGTGCCTGTGACACCGATTCTACTAGGGGATACGCCGATAAACTCATCTTT. Protein product: CACDTDSTRGYADKLIF. The gene calls are TRDV2 and TRDJ1, with TRDD3 matching over 9 bases. TCRdb carries no J gene annotation; the J gene was assigned here by matching the DNA with germline. Trimming removed 0 bases from V and 3 bases from J; junction bases left unmatched: 10. The CDR3 has 17 residues. The germline V gene encodes CDR1 GEAIGNYY and CDR2 EKD.

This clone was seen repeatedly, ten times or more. The CDR3 here is CAFSPSSLVLGDTKYTDKLIF. The DNA for the CDR3 is TGTGCCTTCTCCCCCTCCTCACTTGTACTGGGGGATACGAAGTACACCGATAAACTCATCTTT. The chain joins TRDV3 to TRDJ1; 13 nucleotides agree with TRDD3. Germline V gene lookup returns CDR1 TVYSNPD and CDR2 GDNSRS (reference sequence). The CDR3 runs 21 residues. With V trimmed by 3 bases and J by 0 bases, 22 bases remained unmatched. The whole variable domain, remainder taken from reference TRDV3 and TRDJ1, is CDKVTQSSPDQTVASGSEVVLLCTYDTVYSNPDLFWYRIRPDYSFQFVFYGDNSRSEGADFTQGRFSVKHILTQKAFHLVISPVRTEDSATYYCAFSPSSLVLGDTKYTDKLIFGKGTRVTVEP.

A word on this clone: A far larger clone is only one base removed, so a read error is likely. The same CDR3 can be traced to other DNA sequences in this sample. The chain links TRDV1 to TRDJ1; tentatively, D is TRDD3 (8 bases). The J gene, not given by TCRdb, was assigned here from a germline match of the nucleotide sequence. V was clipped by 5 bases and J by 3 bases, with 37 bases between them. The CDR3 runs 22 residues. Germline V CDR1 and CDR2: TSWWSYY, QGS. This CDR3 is CALGSLIPSSLNWGSPPDKLIF. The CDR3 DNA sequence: TGTGCTCTTGGGTCCCTGATTCCTTCCTCCCTAAACTGGGGGTCTCCTCCCGATAAACTCATCTTT.

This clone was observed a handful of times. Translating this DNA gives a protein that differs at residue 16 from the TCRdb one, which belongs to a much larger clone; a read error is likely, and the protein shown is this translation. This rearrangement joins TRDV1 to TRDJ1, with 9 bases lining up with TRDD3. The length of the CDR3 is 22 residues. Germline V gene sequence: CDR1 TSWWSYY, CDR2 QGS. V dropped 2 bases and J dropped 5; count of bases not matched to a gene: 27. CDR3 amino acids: CALGEISAYASIYWGTPDKLIF. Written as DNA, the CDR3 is TGTGCTCTTGGGGAAATTAGTGCTTACGCATCTATCTACTGGGGGACACCAGATAAACTCATCTTT.

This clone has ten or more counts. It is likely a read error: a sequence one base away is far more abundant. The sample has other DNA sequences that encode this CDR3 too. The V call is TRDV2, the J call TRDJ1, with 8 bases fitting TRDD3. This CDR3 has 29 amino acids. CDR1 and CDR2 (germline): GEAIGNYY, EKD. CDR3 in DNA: TGTGCCTGTGACCCTGCCTTCCGGCCCAATGGAGTAGAGCCCTTACTGGGGGCCGACGCTGACCTATACACCGACAAACTCATCTTT. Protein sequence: CACDPAFRPNGVEPLLGADADLYTDKLIF.